The 3 T cell receptor beta chains listed next were all sequenced from one sample in a study of HIV-infected patients and healthy controls (dated by TCRdb to between 2014 and 2016). Whole blood was used without cell fractionation, so all unsorted peripheral T cells were reflected in the repertoire. The library was built by means of 5' RACE. The sequencer was an Illumina MiSeq. SuperScript III was used to reverse transcribe 500 ng RNA with primers targeting the alpha and beta constant regions. Separate alpha and beta chain libraries were generated by chain-specific third strand synthesis with multiplexing indices. TCRdb reprocessed the public reads (quality trimming at Q25 with fastp, clone calling with MiXCR) and kept in-frame beta chains. CDR3 protein duplicates are merged, each entry listing the most common genes and DNA. The sample table lists roughly 25,000 distinct CDR3 sequences, 7.5% to 10% of them with a count of one. Together, the top ten hold 3% to 4.5% of the sample.

The sequencing sample was made of blood. Receptor source: an adult in good health.

Details on this clonotype: A much larger clone differs from this one at a single base, so this may be a read error. The chain links TRBV9 to TRBJ1-2; D is unresolved. Germline V gene data show CDR1 as SGDLS and CDR2 as YYNGEE. CDR3 length: 15 residues. CDR3 sequence: CASSVMARENYGYAF. CDR3 DNA sequence: TGTGCCAGCAGCGTAATGGCCAGAGAAAACTATGGCTACGCCTTC.

This clonotype was observed many times. The genes are TRBV10-2 and TRBJ1-4; the D gene is possibly TRBD1 (5 bases). The length of the CDR3 is 17 residues. Trimming pared 0 bases from V and 4 bases from J, leaving 15 bases between. The germline CDR1 and CDR2 sequences are WSHSY and SAAADI. The CDR3 DNA sequence: TGCGCCAGCAGTGAGTCGGGGGACCCCGAATTTAATGAAAAACTGTTTTTT. Translation: CASSESGDPEFNEKLFF.

This clonotype is termed medium-sized. The rearrangement links TRBV30 to TRBJ1-2, with 8 positions matching TRBD1. Germline V lookup: CDR1 GTSNPN, CDR2 SVGIG (reference sequence). The J segment lost 0 bases and the V segment lost 3 bases, leaving 6 bases of the junction unmatched. The CDR3 has 15 residues. The CDR3: CAWRTGARANYGYTF. For the CDR3, the DNA is TGTGCCTGGAGGACAGGGGCCAGAGCTAACTATGGCTACACCTTC.